This record concerns one TCR beta chain sequence. Its antigen is currently unknown. The sample comes from a study of shared clonotypes between healthy human individuals. Study background: Each donor's CD4 naive and CD4 memory cells filled three plates apiece, CD8 naive two, and CD8 memory one. Broader study findings: What naive subsets generally showed was a larger estimated richness than memory subsets showed.

Only CD45RO-negative cells positively selected for CCR7 counted as naive CD8 cells, so terminally differentiated effector memory CD45RA+ cells were excluded. The data were produced by immunoSEQ multiplex PCR, yet TCRdb's version contains in-frame clones alone and is incomplete. The sample has 660,000 or so clones, roughly 96% seen once. This TCR was recovered from a young woman in good health. Sequencing was carried out using naive CD8+ T cells sorted from blood.

The CDR3: CASSDPGPGEQFF. CDR3 sequence (DNA): TGCGCCAGCAGTGATCCGGGGCCAGGGGAGCAGTTCTTC. The chain links TRBV10-1 to TRBJ2-1, with D perhaps assigned TRBD1 or TRBD2 (5 bases each). The germline V gene has CDR1 WNHNN and CDR2 SYGVQD (reference sequence). The CDR3 runs to 13 residues. The V end was cut by 3 bases, the J end by 10 bases, with 13 bases between.